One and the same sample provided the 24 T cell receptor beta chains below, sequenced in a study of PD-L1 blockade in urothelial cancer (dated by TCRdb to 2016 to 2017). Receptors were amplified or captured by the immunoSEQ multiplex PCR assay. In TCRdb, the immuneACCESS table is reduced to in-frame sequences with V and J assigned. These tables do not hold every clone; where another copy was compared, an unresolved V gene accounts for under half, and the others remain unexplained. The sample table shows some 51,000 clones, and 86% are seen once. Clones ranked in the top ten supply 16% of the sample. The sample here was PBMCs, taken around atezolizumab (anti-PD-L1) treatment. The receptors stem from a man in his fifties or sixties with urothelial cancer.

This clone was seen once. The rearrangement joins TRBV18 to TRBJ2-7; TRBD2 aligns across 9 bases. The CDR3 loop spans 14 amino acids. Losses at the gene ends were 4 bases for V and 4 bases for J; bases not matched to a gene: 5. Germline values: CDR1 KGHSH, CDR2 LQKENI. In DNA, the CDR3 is TGTGCCAGCTCACGTAGCGGGAGCGCTTACGAGCAGTACTTC. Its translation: CASSRSGSAYEQYF.

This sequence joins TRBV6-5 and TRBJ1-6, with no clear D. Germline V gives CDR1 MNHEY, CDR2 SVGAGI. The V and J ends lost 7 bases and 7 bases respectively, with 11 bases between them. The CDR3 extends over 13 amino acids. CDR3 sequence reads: CASKRVANSPLHF. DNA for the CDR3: TGTGCCAGCAAAAGGGTAGCGAATTCACCCCTCCACTTT.

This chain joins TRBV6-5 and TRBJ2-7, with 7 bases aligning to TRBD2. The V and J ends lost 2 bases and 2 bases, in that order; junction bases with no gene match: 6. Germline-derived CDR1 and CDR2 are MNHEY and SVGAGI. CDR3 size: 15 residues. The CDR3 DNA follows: TGTGCCAGCAGTTACGCGTCTAGCGGTACCTACGAGCAGTACTTC. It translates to CASSYASSGTYEQYF.

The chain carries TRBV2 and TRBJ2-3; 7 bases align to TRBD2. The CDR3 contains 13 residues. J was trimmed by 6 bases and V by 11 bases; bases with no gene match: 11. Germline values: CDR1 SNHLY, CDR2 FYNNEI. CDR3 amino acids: CACLPGEGDTQYF. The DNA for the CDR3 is TGTGCCTGCTTACCGGGGGAGGGGGATACGCAGTATTTT.

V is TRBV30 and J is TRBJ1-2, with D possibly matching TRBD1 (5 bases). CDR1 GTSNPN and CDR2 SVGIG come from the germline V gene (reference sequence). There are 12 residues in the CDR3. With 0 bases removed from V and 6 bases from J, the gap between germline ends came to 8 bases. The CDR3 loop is CAWSVTGDGYTF. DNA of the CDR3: TGTGCCTGGAGTGTAACAGGAGATGGCTACACCTTC.

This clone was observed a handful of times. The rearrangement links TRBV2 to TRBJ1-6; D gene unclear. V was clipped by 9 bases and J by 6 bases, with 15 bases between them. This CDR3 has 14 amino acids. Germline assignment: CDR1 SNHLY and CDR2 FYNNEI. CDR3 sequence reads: CASEKGVRNSPLHF. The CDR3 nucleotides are TGTGCCAGTGAGAAGGGAGTACGTAATTCACCCCTCCACTTT.

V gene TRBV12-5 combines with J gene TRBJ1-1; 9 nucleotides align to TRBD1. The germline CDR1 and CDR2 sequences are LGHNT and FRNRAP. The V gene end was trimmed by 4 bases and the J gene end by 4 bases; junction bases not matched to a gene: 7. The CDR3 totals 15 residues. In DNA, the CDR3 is TGTGCTAGTGGTTCTTTTCGGGACAGGGTCACTGAAGCTTTCTTT. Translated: CASGSFRDRVTEAFF.

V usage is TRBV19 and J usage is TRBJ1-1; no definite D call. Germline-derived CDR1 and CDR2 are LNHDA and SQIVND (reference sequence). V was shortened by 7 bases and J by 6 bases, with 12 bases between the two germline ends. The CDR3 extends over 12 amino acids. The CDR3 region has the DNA TGTGCCAGTACACGGACGGAGGCTGAAGCTTTCTTT. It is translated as CASTRTEAEAFF. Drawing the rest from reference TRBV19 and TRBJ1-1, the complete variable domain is DGGITQSPKYLFRKEGQNVTLSCEQNLNHDAMYWYRQDPGQGLRLIYYSQIVNDFQKGDIAEGYSVSREKKESFPLTVTSAQKNPTAFYLCASTRTEAEAFFGQGTRLTVV.

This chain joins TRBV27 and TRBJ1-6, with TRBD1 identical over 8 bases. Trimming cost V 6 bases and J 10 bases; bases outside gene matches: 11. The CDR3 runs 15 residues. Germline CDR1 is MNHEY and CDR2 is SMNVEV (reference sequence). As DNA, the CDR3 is TGTGCCAGCAGATCCGACAGGGGCGCGGAGTCACCCCTCCACTTT. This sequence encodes CASRSDRGAESPLHF.

This chain's CDR3 is CASSLIQGSSYEQYF. The CDR3 region has the DNA TGTGCCAGCAGCTTAATACAGGGGAGCTCCTACGAGCAGTACTTC. The J gene is TRBJ2-7, the V gene TRBV7-2; 7 nucleotides align to TRBD1. Germline V gives CDR1 SGHTA, CDR2 FQGNSA. The V gene end was trimmed by 2 bases and the J gene end by 0 bases; junction bases not matched to a gene: 4. This CDR3 has 15 amino acids.

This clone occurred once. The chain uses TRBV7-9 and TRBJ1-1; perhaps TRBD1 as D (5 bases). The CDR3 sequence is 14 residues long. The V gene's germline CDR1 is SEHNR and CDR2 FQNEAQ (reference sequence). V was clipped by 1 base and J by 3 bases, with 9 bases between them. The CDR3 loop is CASSLVGGYTEAFF. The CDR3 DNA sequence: TGTGCCAGCAGCTTAGTTGGGGGGTACACTGAAGCTTTCTTT.

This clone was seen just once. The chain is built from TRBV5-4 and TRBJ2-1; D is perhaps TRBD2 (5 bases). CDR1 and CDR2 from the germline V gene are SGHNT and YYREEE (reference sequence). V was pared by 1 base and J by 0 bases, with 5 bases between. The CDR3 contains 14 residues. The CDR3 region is CASSLTSSYNEQFF. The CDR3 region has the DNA TGTGCCAGCAGCTTGACTAGCTCCTACAATGAGCAGTTCTTC.

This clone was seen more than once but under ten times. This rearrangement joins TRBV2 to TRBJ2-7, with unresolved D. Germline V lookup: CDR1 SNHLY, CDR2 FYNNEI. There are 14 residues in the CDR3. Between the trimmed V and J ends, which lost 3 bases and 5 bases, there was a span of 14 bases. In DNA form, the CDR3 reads TGTGCCAGCAGTGACTTGGTCGGTTCCCACGAGCAGTACTTC. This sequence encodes CASSDLVGSHEQYF.

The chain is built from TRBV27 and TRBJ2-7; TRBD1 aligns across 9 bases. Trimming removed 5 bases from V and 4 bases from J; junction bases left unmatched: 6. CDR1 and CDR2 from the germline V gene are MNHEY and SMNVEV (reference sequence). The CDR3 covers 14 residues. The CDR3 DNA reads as TGTGCCAGCAGTCTCCGGGACAGGGTTTACGAGCAGTACTTC. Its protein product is CASSLRDRVYEQYF.

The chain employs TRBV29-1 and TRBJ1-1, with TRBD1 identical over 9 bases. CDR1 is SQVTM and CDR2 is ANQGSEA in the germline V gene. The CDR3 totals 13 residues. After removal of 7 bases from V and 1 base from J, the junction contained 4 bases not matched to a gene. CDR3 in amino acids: CSADRGGNTEAFF. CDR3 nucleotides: TGCAGCGCGGACAGGGGCGGGAACACTGAAGCTTTCTTT.

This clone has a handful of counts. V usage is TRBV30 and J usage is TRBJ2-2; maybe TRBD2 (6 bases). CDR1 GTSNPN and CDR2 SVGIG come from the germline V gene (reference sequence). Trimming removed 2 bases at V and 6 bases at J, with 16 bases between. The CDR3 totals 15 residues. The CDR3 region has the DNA TGTGCCTGGAGTCCCCCCGGGAGCGGTCCCGGGGAGCTGTTTTTT. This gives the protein CAWSPPGSGPGELFF. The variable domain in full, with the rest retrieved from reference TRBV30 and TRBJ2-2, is SQTIHQWPATLVQPVGSPLSLECTVEGTSNPNLYWYRQAAGRGLQLLFYSVGIGQISSEVPQNLSASRPQDRQFILSSKKLLLSDSGFYLCAWSPPGSGPGELFFGEGSRLTVL.

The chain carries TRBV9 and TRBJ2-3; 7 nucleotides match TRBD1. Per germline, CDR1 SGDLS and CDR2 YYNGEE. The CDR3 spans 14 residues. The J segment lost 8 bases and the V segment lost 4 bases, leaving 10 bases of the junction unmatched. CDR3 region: CASSQGTAGSTQYF. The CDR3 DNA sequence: TGTGCCAGCAGCCAGGGGACAGCAGGATCTACGCAGTATTTT.

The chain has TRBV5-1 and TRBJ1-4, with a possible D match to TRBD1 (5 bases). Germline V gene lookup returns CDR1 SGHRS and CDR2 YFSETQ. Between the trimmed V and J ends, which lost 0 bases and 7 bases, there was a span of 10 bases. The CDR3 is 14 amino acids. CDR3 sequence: CASSLAGKGEKLFF. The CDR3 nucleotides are TGCGCCAGCAGCTTGGCAGGGAAGGGTGAAAAACTGTTTTTT.

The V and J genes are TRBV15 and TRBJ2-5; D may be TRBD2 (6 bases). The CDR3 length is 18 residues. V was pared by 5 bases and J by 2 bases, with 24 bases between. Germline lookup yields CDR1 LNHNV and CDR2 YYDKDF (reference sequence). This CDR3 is CATSLERAGTRKQETQYF. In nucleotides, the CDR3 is TGTGCCACCAGCCTAGAGCGAGCCGGGACTCGAAAACAAGAGACCCAGTACTTC.

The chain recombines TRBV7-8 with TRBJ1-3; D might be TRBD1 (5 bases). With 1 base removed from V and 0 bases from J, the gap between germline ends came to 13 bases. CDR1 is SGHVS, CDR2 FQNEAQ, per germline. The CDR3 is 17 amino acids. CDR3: CASSLGGGGYSGNTIYF. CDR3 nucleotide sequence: TGTGCCAGCAGCTTAGGGGGCGGGGGGTACTCTGGAAACACCATATATTTT.

As DNA, the CDR3 is TGTGCCAGCAGTTCTCAGGGGGAACTAGCGGGAGTTACAGATACGCAGTATTTT. This codes for CASSSQGELAGVTDTQYF. The V call is TRBV4-2, the J call TRBJ2-3; 11 nucleotides align to TRBD2. The CDR3 has 18 amino acids. Germline-derived CDR1 and CDR2 are LGHNA and YNFKEQ. With V trimmed by 6 bases and J by 3 bases, 14 bases remained unmatched.

The CDR3 coding sequence is TGTGCCAGCGGTACCCCCGGGACAGGGAACACTGAAGCTTTCTTT. Protein sequence: CASGTPGTGNTEAFF. The genes are TRBV28 and TRBJ1-1; the match to TRBD1 covers 8 bases. CDR1 is MDHEN, CDR2 SYDVKM, per germline. This CDR3 region has 15 residues. V was pared by 8 bases and J by 1 base, with 9 bases of the junction left unmatched.

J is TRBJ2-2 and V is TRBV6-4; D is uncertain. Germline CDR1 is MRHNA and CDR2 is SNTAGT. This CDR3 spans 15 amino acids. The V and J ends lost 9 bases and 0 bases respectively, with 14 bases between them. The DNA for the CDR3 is TGTGCCAGAATCAGACTTCTCGCGAACACCGGGGAGCTGTTTTTT. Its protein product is CARIRLLANTGELFF.

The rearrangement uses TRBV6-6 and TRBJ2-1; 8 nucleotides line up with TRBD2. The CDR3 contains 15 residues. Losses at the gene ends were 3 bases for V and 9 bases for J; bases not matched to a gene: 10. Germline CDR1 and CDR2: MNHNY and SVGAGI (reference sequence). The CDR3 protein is CASSYSAGGRGEQFF. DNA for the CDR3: TGTGCCAGCAGTTATTCCGCGGGAGGCAGGGGTGAGCAGTTCTTC.